These T cell receptor beta chains were read from a single sample in a study of shared clonotypes between healthy human individuals. The method was immunoSEQ multiplex PCR; TCRdb's version includes in-frame clones alone and lacks a portion of them. This table has roughly 2,000,000 clones, about 94% appearing once. The sample consisted of naive CD8+ T cells from PBMCs. The receptors come from a man aged 18 to 35 in good health. Some clones in this sample may be carry-over from other donors' samples. Both conserved end residues are part of each CDR3. D genes are given only for firm matches. Size is stated for part of the rows, as once, few or many counts, or as a class when the clone is expanded.

clone_size: -
j_call: TRBJ2-7
d_call: -
v_call: TRBV28
cdr3_nt: TGTGCCAGCAGTTTATCGGATTACGAGCAGTACTTC
cdr3_aa: CASSLSDYEQYF

clone_size: -
j_call: TRBJ1-3
d_call: -
v_call: TRBV11-2
cdr3_nt: TGTGCCAGCAGCTACGAGGTCTCTGGAAACACCATATATTTT
cdr3_aa: CASSYEVSGNTIYF

clone_size: -
j_call: TRBJ2-7
d_call: TRBD1
v_call: TRBV6-5
cdr3_nt: TGTGCCAGCAGTTGGGGACAGTTCTCCTACGAGCAGTACTTC
cdr3_aa: CASSWGQFSYEQYF

clone_size: -
j_call: TRBJ2-5
d_call: -
v_call: TRBV7-9
cdr3_nt: TGTGCCAGCGGATTAACAGGGTCAGCGACCCAGTACTTC
cdr3_aa: CASGLTGSATQYF

clone_size: -
j_call: TRBJ2-7
d_call: -
v_call: TRBV27
cdr3_nt: TGTGCCAGCAGTTTAACGGTCACTTACGAGCAGTACTTC
cdr3_aa: CASSLTVTYEQYF

clone_size: -
j_call: TRBJ2-7
d_call: TRBD1
v_call: TRBV27
cdr3_nt: TGTGCCAGCAGTTTATCCCAAGGGGACAGCTACTACGAGCAGTACTTC
cdr3_aa: CASSLSQGDSYYEQYF

clone_size: once
j_call: TRBJ2-1
d_call: TRBD1
v_call: TRBV5-1
cdr3_nt: TGCGCCAGCAGGACGGACAGGGTGGAGCAGTTCTTC
cdr3_aa: CASRTDRVEQFF

clone_size: -
j_call: TRBJ1-2
d_call: -
v_call: TRBV5-1
cdr3_nt: TGCGCCAGCAGCCTGGGCCAAGGCTACACCTTC
cdr3_aa: CASSLGQGYTF

clone_size: -
j_call: TRBJ1-5
d_call: -
v_call: TRBV27
cdr3_nt: TGTGCCAGCAGTTTCACAGGGAGCAATCAGCCCCAGCATTTT
cdr3_aa: CASSFTGSNQPQHF

clone_size: -
j_call: TRBJ2-5
d_call: TRBD1
v_call: TRBV2
cdr3_nt: TGTGCCAGCTGCGCGACAGGGGAGTACCAAGAGACCCAGTACTTC
cdr3_aa: CASCATGEYQETQYF

clone_size: -
j_call: TRBJ2-7
d_call: -
v_call: TRBV5-4
cdr3_nt: TGTGCCAGCAGCGTGGCGGTAGGACTACTTTACGAGCAGTACTTC
cdr3_aa: CASSVAVGLLYEQYF

clone_size: -
j_call: TRBJ2-2
d_call: TRBD1
v_call: TRBV7-9
cdr3_nt: TGTGCCAGCAGACCAGGAAGGGGACAGGCCCCACCCGGGGAGCTGTTTTTT
cdr3_aa: CASRPGRGQAPPGELFF

clone_size: -
j_call: TRBJ2-3
d_call: TRBD1
v_call: TRBV28
cdr3_nt: TGTGCCAGCAGTTTAGACAGGGCAGATACGCAGTATTTT
cdr3_aa: CASSLDRADTQYF

clone_size: once
j_call: TRBJ1-1
d_call: -
v_call: TRBV27
cdr3_nt: TGTGCCAGCTCCCCGATGGGGGTGGGCACTGAAGCTTTCTTT
cdr3_aa: CASSPMGVGTEAFF

clone_size: -
j_call: TRBJ2-7
d_call: -
v_call: TRBV7-9
cdr3_nt: TGTGCCAGCAGCCCCGGAGGACGCATCTACGAGCAGTACTTC
cdr3_aa: CASSPGGRIYEQYF

clone_size: -
j_call: TRBJ2-1
d_call: -
v_call: TRBV11-2
cdr3_nt: TGTGCCAGCAGCTTAGATCTAGGGGTTTCCCCCTACAATGAGCAGTTCTTC
cdr3_aa: CASSLDLGVSPYNEQFF

clone_size: few
j_call: TRBJ1-5
d_call: -
v_call: TRBV5-4
cdr3_nt: TGTGCCAGCAGCTTGGAGGGTCAGCCCCAGCATTTT
cdr3_aa: CASSLEGQPQHF

clone_size: -
j_call: TRBJ2-1
d_call: TRBD2
v_call: TRBV29-1
cdr3_nt: TGCAGCGTTTCTTTAGCGGGAGTATACAATGAGCAGTTCTTC
cdr3_aa: CSVSLAGVYNEQFF

clone_size: -
j_call: TRBJ1-5
d_call: TRBD1
v_call: TRBV27
cdr3_nt: TGTGCCAGCAGTCCGGCTACAGGGGGTAATCAGCCCCAGCATTTT
cdr3_aa: CASSPATGGNQPQHF

clone_size: -
j_call: TRBJ2-1
d_call: -
v_call: TRBV29-1
cdr3_nt: TGCAGCGTTGAGGGCCGTTCCTACAATGAGCAGTTCTTC
cdr3_aa: CSVEGRSYNEQFF

clone_size: once
j_call: TRBJ2-1
d_call: -
v_call: TRBV6-6
cdr3_nt: TGTGCCAGCAGTTCGGCGGTATACAATGAGCAGTTCTTC
cdr3_aa: CASSSAVYNEQFF

clone_size: -
j_call: TRBJ2-1
d_call: TRBD2
v_call: TRBV15
cdr3_nt: TGTGCCACCAGCAGAGATATCGGGAGGGTCTATGAGCAGTTCTTC
cdr3_aa: CATSRDIGRVYEQFF

clone_size: -
j_call: TRBJ1-4
d_call: TRBD1
v_call: TRBV9
cdr3_nt: TGTGCCAGCAGAGAGAAGTCAGGGGGCACTAATGAAAAACTGTTTTTT
cdr3_aa: CASREKSGGTNEKLFF

clone_size: -
j_call: TRBJ1-2
d_call: -
v_call: TRBV11-2
cdr3_nt: TGTGCCAGCAGCCTCGGGGCCCGGGCGGACTATGGCTACACCTTC
cdr3_aa: CASSLGARADYGYTF

clone_size: once
j_call: TRBJ2-7
d_call: -
v_call: TRBV7-8
cdr3_nt: TGTGCCAGCAGCTTAGGAGCCTTGCCGTCCTCCTACGAGCAGTACTTC
cdr3_aa: CASSLGALPSSYEQYF

clone_size: -
j_call: TRBJ2-3
d_call: TRBD2
v_call: TRBV30
cdr3_nt: TGTGCCTTTTCGAGGACTAGCGGCACAGATACGCAGTATTTT
cdr3_aa: CAFSRTSGTDTQYF

clone_size: -
j_call: TRBJ1-2
d_call: -
v_call: TRBV4-3
cdr3_nt: TGCGCCAGCAGCCAAGAGGGGGGGAGCTACTATGGCTACACCTTC
cdr3_aa: CASSQEGGSYYGYTF

clone_size: -
j_call: TRBJ2-2
d_call: -
v_call: TRBV27
cdr3_nt: TGTGCCAGCAAGTCTCACCACACCGGGGAGCTGTTTTTT
cdr3_aa: CASKSHHTGELFF

clone_size: -
j_call: TRBJ2-1
d_call: -
v_call: TRBV27
cdr3_nt: TGTGCCAGCAGTTTATACGGGGAGCAGTTCTTC
cdr3_aa: CASSLYGEQFF

clone_size: -
j_call: TRBJ2-1
d_call: -
v_call: TRBV11-2
cdr3_nt: TGTGCCAGCAGCTTAGTCGGAATTGAGCAGTTCTTC
cdr3_aa: CASSLVGIEQFF

clone_size: -
j_call: TRBJ2-2
d_call: -
v_call: TRBV13
cdr3_nt: TGTGCCAGCAGCTTAGTGGGATTTGGGGACACCGGGGAGCTGTTTTTT
cdr3_aa: CASSLVGFGDTGELFF

clone_size: -
j_call: TRBJ1-3
d_call: TRBD1
v_call: TRBV7-9
cdr3_nt: TGTGCCAGCAGCGGGACAGGGGCCTCCTCTGGAAACACCATATATTTT
cdr3_aa: CASSGTGASSGNTIYF

clone_size: -
j_call: TRBJ2-7
d_call: -
v_call: TRBV5-1
cdr3_nt: TGCGCCAGCAGTTGGGGCCTCGGAGCCTACGAGCAGTACTTC
cdr3_aa: CASSWGLGAYEQYF

clone_size: few
j_call: TRBJ1-1
d_call: -
v_call: TRBV29-1
cdr3_nt: TGCAGCGTTGAAGTTAGGGCTGAAGCTTTCTTT
cdr3_aa: CSVEVRAEAFF

clone_size: -
j_call: TRBJ2-4
d_call: -
v_call: TRBV5-1
cdr3_nt: TGCGCCAGCAGCTTTTCGTTGAGGAAAAACATTCAGTACTTC
cdr3_aa: CASSFSLRKNIQYF

clone_size: -
j_call: TRBJ1-3
d_call: TRBD1
v_call: TRBV4-3
cdr3_nt: TGCGCCAGCAGCCAAGATTTGTGGACAGGAGGAAACACCATATATTTT
cdr3_aa: CASSQDLWTGGNTIYF

clone_size: -
j_call: TRBJ1-2
d_call: -
v_call: TRBV27
cdr3_nt: TGTGCCAGCAGTTTATCGCCGGGGGCGGTAGGCTACACCTTC
cdr3_aa: CASSLSPGAVGYTF

clone_size: once
j_call: TRBJ2-7
d_call: TRBD1
v_call: TRBV7-9
cdr3_nt: TGTGCCAGCAGGCGGACAGGGGACATCTACTACGAGCAGTACTTC
cdr3_aa: CASRRTGDIYYEQYF

clone_size: -
j_call: TRBJ1-1
d_call: TRBD1
v_call: TRBV6-5
cdr3_nt: TGTGCCAGCAGTATGACCGGGACAGCGAACACTGAAGCTTTCTTT
cdr3_aa: CASSMTGTANTEAFF

clone_size: once
j_call: TRBJ1-3
d_call: -
v_call: TRBV28
cdr3_nt: TGTGCCAGCAGTTTAAGTGGGGTGGACCACTCTGGAAACACCATATATTTT
cdr3_aa: CASSLSGVDHSGNTIYF

clone_size: -
j_call: TRBJ1-2
d_call: TRBD1
v_call: TRBV9
cdr3_nt: TGTGCCAGCAGCGGAAGACAGGGGTTCTATGGCTACACCTTC
cdr3_aa: CASSGRQGFYGYTF

clone_size: -
j_call: TRBJ2-1
d_call: -
v_call: TRBV9
cdr3_nt: TGTGCCAGCAGCGTAGGACAGGTAACGAATGAGCAGTTCTTC
cdr3_aa: CASSVGQVTNEQFF

clone_size: -
j_call: TRBJ1-5
d_call: TRBD1
v_call: TRBV7-8
cdr3_nt: TGTGCCAGCAGCGGTGAAAGGGGGCAAGGTCAGCCCCAGCATTTT
cdr3_aa: CASSGERGQGQPQHF

clone_size: -
j_call: TRBJ2-7
d_call: -
v_call: TRBV27
cdr3_nt: TGTGCCAGCAGCCCCCTGAGCGATGGGGGGTCTTACGAGCAGTACTTC
cdr3_aa: CASSPLSDGGSYEQYF

clone_size: -
j_call: TRBJ1-1
d_call: TRBD1
v_call: TRBV27
cdr3_nt: TGTGCCAGCAGTCTCCCTCCGGGACAGGGGAACACTGAAGCTTTCTTT
cdr3_aa: CASSLPPGQGNTEAFF

clone_size: -
j_call: TRBJ2-7
d_call: -
v_call: TRBV27
cdr3_nt: TGTGCCAGCAGTTTATCGGCGGGGTACCTGGTGGGGGACAAGCAGTACTTC
cdr3_aa: CASSLSAGYLVGDKQYF

clone_size: -
j_call: TRBJ1-1
d_call: TRBD1
v_call: TRBV2
cdr3_nt: TGTGCCAGCAGTGAACCGACAGGGGGCCTACCACGTTTGAACACTGAAGCTTTCTTT
cdr3_aa: CASSEPTGGLPRLNTEAFF

clone_size: -
j_call: TRBJ1-2
d_call: TRBD1
v_call: TRBV7-2
cdr3_nt: TGTGCCAGCAGCCTAAGACAGGGAAACTATGGCTACACCTTC
cdr3_aa: CASSLRQGNYGYTF

clone_size: once
j_call: TRBJ2-4
d_call: TRBD1
v_call: TRBV7-9
cdr3_nt: TGTGCCAGCAGCCCCAGGACAGGGATGCCCAAAAACATTCAGTACTTC
cdr3_aa: CASSPRTGMPKNIQYF

clone_size: -
j_call: TRBJ1-2
d_call: -
v_call: TRBV16
cdr3_nt: TGTGCCAGCAGCCAATCTGCAGCCTATGGCTACACCTTC
cdr3_aa: CASSQSAAYGYTF

clone_size: -
j_call: TRBJ2-7
d_call: TRBD1
v_call: TRBV7-9
cdr3_nt: TGTGCCAGCAGTTTAGACCGGGACAGGGTCTCCTACGAGCAGTACTTC
cdr3_aa: CASSLDRDRVSYEQYF

clone_size: -
j_call: TRBJ2-7
d_call: -
v_call: TRBV4-1
cdr3_nt: TGCGCCAGCAGCCAAGCCGTCGGGTACGAGCAGTACTTC
cdr3_aa: CASSQAVGYEQYF

clone_size: -
j_call: TRBJ1-6
d_call: -
v_call: TRBV4-1
cdr3_nt: TGCGCCAGCAGCCAAGGGGGTAATTCACCCCTCCACTTT
cdr3_aa: CASSQGGNSPLHF

clone_size: -
j_call: TRBJ1-2
d_call: -
v_call: TRBV5-4
cdr3_nt: TGTGCCAGCAGCTCTTTTAACAGCGAGAGGGATGGCTACACCTTC
cdr3_aa: CASSSFNSERDGYTF

clone_size: -
j_call: TRBJ2-7
d_call: -
v_call: TRBV28
cdr3_nt: TGTGCCAGCAGTCCTAGGGGTTGGAGGTCAGACTCCTACGAGCAGTACTTC
cdr3_aa: CASSPRGWRSDSYEQYF